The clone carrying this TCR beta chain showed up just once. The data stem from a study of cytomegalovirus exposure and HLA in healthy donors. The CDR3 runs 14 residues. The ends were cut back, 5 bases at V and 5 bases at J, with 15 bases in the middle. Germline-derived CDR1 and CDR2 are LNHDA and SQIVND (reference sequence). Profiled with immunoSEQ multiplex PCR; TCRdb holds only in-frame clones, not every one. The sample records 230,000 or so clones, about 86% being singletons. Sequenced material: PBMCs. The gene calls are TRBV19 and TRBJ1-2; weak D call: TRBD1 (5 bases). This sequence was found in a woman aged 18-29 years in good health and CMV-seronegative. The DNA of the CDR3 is TGTGCCAGTAGTGAGTCGGACACGATGTATGGCTACACCTTC. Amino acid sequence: CASSESDTMYGYTF.